What follows is one T cell receptor beta chain and its context. Original analysis: Reference gene primer amplification gave estimated nucleated cell counts. Here immunoSEQ multiplex PCR was the method, and the copy in TCRdb shows in-frame clones only, minus some. D and trimming come from the DNA, and the V and J calls and clone size come from that table. The top ten hold 1.7% of the sample, which has around 280,000 clones, 89% seen once. This CDR3 comprises 13 residues. CDR1 is SQVTM, CDR2 ANQGSEA, per germline. V lost 2 bases, J lost 3 bases, and 10 bases lay in between. The data derive from a study of blood T cell repertoires in COVID-19.

What was sequenced was PBMCs or T cells enriched from blood (not recorded which). This chain joins TRBV29-1 and TRBJ1-1; no firm D call. This clonotype was sampled from a woman in her thirties or forties who had recovered from COVID-19. CDR3 nucleotides: TGCAGCGTTGAAAAGTGGGGAGACACTGAAGCTTTCTTT. Residues: CSVEKWGDTEAFF.